These 15 T cell receptor beta chains share one sample of origin, sequenced in a study of cytomegalovirus exposure and HLA in healthy donors. The PCR used 60 Vbeta and 13 Jbeta primers. TCRdb's copy holds only in-frame clones and misses some; the assay was immunoSEQ multiplex PCR. The repertoire includes 150,000 to 200,000 clones, 80% to 90% of them detected once, and 4.8% sits in the top ten. Input material: PBMCs. These receptors all come from a girl aged 5 to 17 in good health and CMV-seropositive.

This clone has just one count. This chain joins TRBV7-3 and TRBJ1-6; weak D call: TRBD1 (5 bases). This CDR3 has 13 amino acids. Germline CDR1 is SGHTA and CDR2 is FQGTGA. Trimming cost V 3 bases and J 6 bases, with 6 bases left between them. The CDR3 bases are TGTGCCAGCAGCTTCGGGGGTAATTCACCCCTCCACTTT. It specifies CASSFGGNSPLHF.

As regards this clone: A read error may produce the germline difference seen at one junction end. The genes are TRBV7-7 and TRBJ2-2; the D gene is possibly TRBD2 (5 bases). Germline CDR1 reads SSHAT; CDR2 reads FNYEAQ (reference sequence). The CDR3 totals 16 residues. Here the CDR3 reads CASSSGSQTGTGELFF. The CDR3 DNA follows: TGTGCTAGCAGCTCCGGGTCGCAAACGGGGACCGGGGAGCTGTTTTTT. Together with reference TRBV7-7 and TRBJ2-2, the CDR3 gives the full variable domain: GAGVSQSPRYKVTKRGQDVTLRCDPISSHATLYWYQQALGQGPEFLTYFNYEAQPDKSGLPSDRFSAERPEGSISTLTIQRTEQRDSAMYRCASSSGSQTGTGELFFGEGSRLTVL.

There are a few counts of this clone. The J gene is TRBJ2-1, the V gene TRBV25-1; 11 positions agree with TRBD2. Trimming at V came to 5 bases and at J to 5 bases, leaving 2 bases not matched to a gene. The CDR3 loop spans 14 amino acids. Per germline, CDR1 MGHDK and CDR2 SYGVNS. The CDR3 sequence is CASSSSGGHNEQFF. The DNA of the CDR3 is TGTGCCAGCAGTTCTAGCGGGGGGCACAATGAGCAGTTCTTC.

The rearrangement links TRBV7-8 to TRBJ2-7; the D gene is possibly TRBD1 (6 bases). CDR3 length: 15 amino acids. With 2 bases removed from V and 0 bases from J, the gap between germline ends came to 11 bases. Germline loops: CDR1 SGHVS, CDR2 FQNEAQ. The CDR3 nucleotides are TGTGCCAGCAGCTTACAGGGGATTAGCTCCTACGAGCAGTACTTC. Amino acids: CASSLQGISSYEQYF.

DNA for the CDR3: TGTGCCAGCAGTCCCGACGCGGGGGACCAGCCCCAGCATTTT. Translating gives CASSPDAGDQPQHF. This chain joins TRBV4-2 and TRBJ1-5; D is possibly TRBD1 (5 bases). The V and J ends lost 6 bases and 7 bases respectively, with 16 bases between them. Germline values: CDR1 LGHNA, CDR2 YNFKEQ. The CDR3 is 14 amino acids.

In this sample, this clone turned up a few times. The gene calls are TRBV19 and TRBJ1-1, with TRBD1 matching over 9 bases. CDR1 is LNHDA and CDR2 is SQIVND in the germline V gene (reference sequence). The CDR3 covers 16 residues. J lost 5 bases, V lost 6 bases, and 13 bases had no gene match. The CDR3: CASSLGTGLDWTEAFF. The CDR3 DNA reads TGTGCCAGTAGCCTCGGGACAGGGTTGGATTGGACTGAAGCTTTCTTT.

This chain joins TRBV30 and TRBJ1-4; TRBD1 agrees at 8 bases. The CDR3 runs to 14 residues. From germline, CDR1 is GTSNPN and CDR2 SVGIG (reference sequence). With V trimmed by 3 bases and J by 6 bases, 6 bases remained unmatched. The CDR3 loop reads CAWRTTGAYEKLFF. For the CDR3, the DNA is TGTGCCTGGAGAACGACAGGGGCCTATGAAAAACTGTTTTTT.

This sequence joins TRBV19 and TRBJ1-2; 10 nucleotides match TRBD1. Looked up from germline, CDR1 is LNHDA and CDR2 is SQIVND (reference sequence). V dropped 3 bases and J dropped 7; count of bases not matched to a gene: 5. CDR3 length: 14 residues. In DNA form, the CDR3 reads TGTGCCAGTAGTATCGGGACAGGGGATTCTGGCTACACCTTC. It codes for CASSIGTGDSGYTF.

The chain has TRBV6-5 and TRBJ1-1; D gene ambiguous. CDR3 size: 14 residues. Trimming left V 7 bases short and J 5 bases short, with 17 bases between. Germline assignment: CDR1 MNHEY and CDR2 SVGAGI. This CDR3 reads CASNLDRGRTEAFF. The CDR3 DNA is TGTGCCAGCAACCTGGACCGAGGGAGGACTGAAGCTTTCTTT.

Here the CDR3 reads CASSLVPGVDTGELFF. CDR3 DNA: TGCGCCAGCAGCTTGGTACCCGGGGTCGACACCGGGGAGCTGTTTTTT. J is TRBJ2-2 and V is TRBV5-1; maybe TRBD2 (5 bases). CDR1 is SGHRS and CDR2 is YFSETQ in the germline V gene. The V and J ends lost 0 bases and 3 bases respectively, with 12 bases between them. This CDR3 is built from 16 residues.

A word on this clone: Mismatch with germline at one junction end may stem from a read error. This chain connects TRBV27 to TRBJ1-4, with a possible D match to TRBD1 (6 bases). The CDR3 length is 16 residues. Germline values: CDR1 MNHEY, CDR2 SMNVEV (reference sequence). This CDR3 is CASGLHSTGTGEKLFF. In DNA form, the CDR3 reads TGTGCCAGCGGTTTACACTCAACAGGGACGGGCGAAAAACTGTTTTTT.

CDR3 amino acids: CASSFWTSGGTSYNEQFF. CDR3 DNA: TGTGCCAGCAGCTTTTGGACTAGCGGGGGTACCTCCTACAATGAGCAGTTCTTC. The gene calls are TRBV7-6 and TRBJ2-1, with 13 bases matching TRBD2. Losses at the gene ends were 3 bases for V and 0 bases for J; bases not matched to a gene: 5. Looked up from germline, CDR1 is SGHVS and CDR2 is FNYEAQ. The CDR3 covers 18 residues.

The chain employs TRBV6-6 and TRBJ2-7, with TRBD1 matching over 7 bases. V trimming: 2 bases; J trimming: 2 bases; junction bases outside the gene matches: 6. The CDR3 is 15 residues long. In germline, CDR1 is MNHNY, CDR2 SVGAGI (reference sequence). In nucleotides, the CDR3 is TGTGCCAGCAGTTACGGTGGGACAGCAACCTACGAGCAGTACTTC. It specifies CASSYGGTATYEQYF.

A few counts support this clone. V gene TRBV19 combines with J gene TRBJ2-7; 10 bases fit TRBD1. Germline V gives CDR1 LNHDA, CDR2 SQIVND (reference sequence). This CDR3 contains 15 residues. Trimming cost V 3 bases and J 2 bases; bases outside gene matches: 4. This CDR3 is CASSIGTGVPYEQYF. The CDR3 bases are TGTGCCAGTAGTATCGGGACAGGGGTACCCTACGAGCAGTACTTC. Complete variable domain (other parts from reference TRBV19 and TRBJ2-7): DGGITQSPKYLFRKEGQNVTLSCEQNLNHDAMYWYRQDPGQGLRLIYYSQIVNDFQKGDIAEGYSVSREKKESFPLTVTSAQKNPTAFYLCASSIGTGVPYEQYFGPGTRLTVT.

The rearrangement links TRBV11-3 to TRBJ2-4, with TRBD1 matching 11 bases. Trimming at V came to 5 bases and at J to 3 bases, leaving 6 bases not matched to a gene. Germline CDR1 reads SGHNT; CDR2 reads YENEEA. CDR3 size: 16 residues. Written as DNA, the CDR3 is TGTGCCAGCAGCCCTCGGACAGGGGGCGGCAAAAACATTCAGTACTTC. Translated, it gives CASSPRTGGGKNIQYF.